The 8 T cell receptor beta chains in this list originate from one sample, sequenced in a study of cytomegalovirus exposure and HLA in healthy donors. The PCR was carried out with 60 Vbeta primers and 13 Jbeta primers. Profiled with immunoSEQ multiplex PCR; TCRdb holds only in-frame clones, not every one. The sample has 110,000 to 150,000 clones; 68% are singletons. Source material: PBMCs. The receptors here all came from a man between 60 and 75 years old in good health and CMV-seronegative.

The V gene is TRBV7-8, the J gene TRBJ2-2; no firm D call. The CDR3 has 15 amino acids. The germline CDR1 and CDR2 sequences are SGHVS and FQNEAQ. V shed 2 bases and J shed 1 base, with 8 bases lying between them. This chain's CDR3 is CASSLKPGNTGELFF. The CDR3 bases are TGTGCCAGCAGCTTAAAACCCGGGAACACCGGGGAGCTGTTTTTT.

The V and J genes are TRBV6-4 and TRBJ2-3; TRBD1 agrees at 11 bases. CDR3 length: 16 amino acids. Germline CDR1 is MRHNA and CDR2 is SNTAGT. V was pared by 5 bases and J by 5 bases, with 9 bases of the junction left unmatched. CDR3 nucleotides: TGTGCCAGCAGTATTCTTCCCGGGACAGGGGGAGATACGCAGTATTTT. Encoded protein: CASSILPGTGGDTQYF.

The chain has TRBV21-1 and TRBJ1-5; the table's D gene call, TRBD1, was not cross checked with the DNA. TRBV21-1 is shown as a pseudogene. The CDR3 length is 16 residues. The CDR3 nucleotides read TGTGCCAGCAGCACCTCCGGGACAGGGAAACGTCAGCCCCAGCATTTT. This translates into CASSTSGTGKRQPQHF.

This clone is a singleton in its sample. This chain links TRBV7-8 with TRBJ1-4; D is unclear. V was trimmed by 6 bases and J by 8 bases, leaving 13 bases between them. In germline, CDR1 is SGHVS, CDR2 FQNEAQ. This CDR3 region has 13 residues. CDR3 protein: CASSQAGVEKLFF. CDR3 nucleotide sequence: TGTGCCAGCAGTCAGGCAGGTGTCGAAAAACTGTTTTTT. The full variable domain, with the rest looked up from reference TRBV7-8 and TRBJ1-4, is GAGVSQSPRYKVAKRGQDVALRCDPISGHVSLFWYQQALGQGPEFLTYFQNEAQLDKSGLPSDRFFAERPEGSVSTLKIQRTQQEDSAVYLCASSQAGVEKLFFGSGTQLSVL.

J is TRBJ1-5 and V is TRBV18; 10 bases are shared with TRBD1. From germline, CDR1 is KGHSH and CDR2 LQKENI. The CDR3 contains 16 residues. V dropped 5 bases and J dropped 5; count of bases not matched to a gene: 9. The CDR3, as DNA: TGTGCCAGCTCATTTTCCGGGACAGGGGCCTATCAGCCCCAGCATTTT. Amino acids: CASSFSGTGAYQPQHF.

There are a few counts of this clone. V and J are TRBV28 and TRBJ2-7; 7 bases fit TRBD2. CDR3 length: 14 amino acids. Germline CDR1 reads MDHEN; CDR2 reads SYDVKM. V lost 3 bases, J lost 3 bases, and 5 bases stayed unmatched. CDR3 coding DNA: TGTGCCAGCAGTTTCAGCGGGAATCGCTACGAGCAGTACTTC. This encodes CASSFSGNRYEQYF.

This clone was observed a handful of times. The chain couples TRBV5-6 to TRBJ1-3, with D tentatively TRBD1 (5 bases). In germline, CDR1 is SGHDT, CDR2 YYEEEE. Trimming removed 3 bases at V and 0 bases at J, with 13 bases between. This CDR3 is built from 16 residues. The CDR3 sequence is CASSWWGLDSGNTIYF. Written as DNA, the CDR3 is TGTGCCAGCAGCTGGTGGGGACTGGACTCTGGAAACACCATATATTTT.

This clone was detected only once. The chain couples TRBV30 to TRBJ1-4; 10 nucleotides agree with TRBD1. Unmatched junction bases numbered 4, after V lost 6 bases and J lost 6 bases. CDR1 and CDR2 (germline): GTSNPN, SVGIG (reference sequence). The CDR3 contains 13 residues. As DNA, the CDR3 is TGTGCCTGTCAGGGGACAGGGGATGAAAAACTGTTTTTT. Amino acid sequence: CACQGTGDEKLFF.